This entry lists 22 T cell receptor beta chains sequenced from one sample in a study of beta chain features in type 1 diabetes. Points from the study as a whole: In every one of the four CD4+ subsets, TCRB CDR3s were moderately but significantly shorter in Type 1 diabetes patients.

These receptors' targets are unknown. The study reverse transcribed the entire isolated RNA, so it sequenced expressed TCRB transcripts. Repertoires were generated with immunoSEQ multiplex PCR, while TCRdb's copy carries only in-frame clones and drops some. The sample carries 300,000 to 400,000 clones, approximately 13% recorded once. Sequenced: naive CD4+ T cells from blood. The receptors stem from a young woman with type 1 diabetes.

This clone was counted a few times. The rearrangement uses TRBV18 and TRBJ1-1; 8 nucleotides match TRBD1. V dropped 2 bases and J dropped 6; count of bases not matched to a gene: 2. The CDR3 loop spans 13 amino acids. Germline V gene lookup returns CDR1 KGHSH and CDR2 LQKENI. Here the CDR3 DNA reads TGTGCCAGCTCACCAGCACAGGGGGCTGAAGCTTTCTTT. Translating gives CASSPAQGAEAFF. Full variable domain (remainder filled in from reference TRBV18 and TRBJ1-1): NAGVMQNPRHLVRRRGQEARLRCSPMKGHSHVYWYRQLPEEGLKFMVYLQKENIIDESGMPKERFSAEFPKEGPSILRIQQVVRGDSAAYFCASSPAQGAEAFFGQGTRLTVV.

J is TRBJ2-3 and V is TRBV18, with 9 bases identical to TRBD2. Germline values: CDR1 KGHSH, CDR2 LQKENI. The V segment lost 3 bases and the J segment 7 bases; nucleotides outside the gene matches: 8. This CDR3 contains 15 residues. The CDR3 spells CASSPLAGVRNTQYF. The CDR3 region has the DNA TGTGCCAGCTCACCTTTAGCGGGAGTGAGGAATACGCAGTATTTT.

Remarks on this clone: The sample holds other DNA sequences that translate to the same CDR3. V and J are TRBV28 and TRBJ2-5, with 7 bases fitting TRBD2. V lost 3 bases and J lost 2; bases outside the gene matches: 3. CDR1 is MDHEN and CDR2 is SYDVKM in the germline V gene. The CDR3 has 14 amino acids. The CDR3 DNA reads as TGTGCCAGCAGTTTTGGCGGGAGTCAAGAGACCCAGTACTTC. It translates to CASSFGGSQETQYF.

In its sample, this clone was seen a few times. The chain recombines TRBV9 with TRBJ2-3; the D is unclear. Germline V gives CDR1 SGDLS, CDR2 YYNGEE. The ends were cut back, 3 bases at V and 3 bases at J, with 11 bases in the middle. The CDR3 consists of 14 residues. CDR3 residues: CASSAQVRTDTQYF. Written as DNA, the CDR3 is TGTGCCAGCAGCGCCCAGGTTCGGACAGATACGCAGTATTTT.

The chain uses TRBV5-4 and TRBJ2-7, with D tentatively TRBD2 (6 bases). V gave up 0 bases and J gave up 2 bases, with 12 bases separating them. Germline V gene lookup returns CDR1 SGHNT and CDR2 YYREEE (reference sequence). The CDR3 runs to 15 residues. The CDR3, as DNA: TGTGCCAGCAGCTTGGGACAGCGGGCCACCTACGAGCAGTACTTC. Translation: CASSLGQRATYEQYF.

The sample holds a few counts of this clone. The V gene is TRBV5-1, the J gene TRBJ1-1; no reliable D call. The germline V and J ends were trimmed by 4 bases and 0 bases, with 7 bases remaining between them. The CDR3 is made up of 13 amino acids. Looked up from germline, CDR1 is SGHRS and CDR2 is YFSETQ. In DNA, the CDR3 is TGCGCCAGCAGCCGGGAAATGAACACTGAAGCTTTCTTT. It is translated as CASSREMNTEAFF.

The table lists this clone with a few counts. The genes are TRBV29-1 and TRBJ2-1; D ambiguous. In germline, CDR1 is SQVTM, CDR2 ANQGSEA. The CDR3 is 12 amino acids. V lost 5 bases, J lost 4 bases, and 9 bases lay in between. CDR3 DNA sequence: TGCAGCGTTTATCGCAGTTACAATGAGCAGTTCTTC. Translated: CSVYRSYNEQFF.

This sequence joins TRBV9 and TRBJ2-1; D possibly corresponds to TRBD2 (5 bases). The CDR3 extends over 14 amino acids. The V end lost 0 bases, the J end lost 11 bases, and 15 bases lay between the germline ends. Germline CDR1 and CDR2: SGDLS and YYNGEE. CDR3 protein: CASSVAGTSDKQFF. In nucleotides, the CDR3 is TGTGCCAGCAGCGTAGCGGGAACTTCCGACAAGCAGTTCTTC.

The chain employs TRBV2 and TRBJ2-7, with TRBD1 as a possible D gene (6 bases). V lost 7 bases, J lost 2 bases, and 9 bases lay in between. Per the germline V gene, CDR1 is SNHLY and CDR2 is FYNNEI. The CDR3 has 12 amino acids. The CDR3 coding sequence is TGTGCCAGCAACAGGGATACCTACGAGCAGTACTTC. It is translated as CASNRDTYEQYF.

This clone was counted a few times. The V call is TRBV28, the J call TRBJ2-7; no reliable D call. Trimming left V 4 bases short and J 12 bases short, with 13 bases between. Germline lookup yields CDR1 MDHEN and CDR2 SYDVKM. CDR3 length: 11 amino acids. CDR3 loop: CASSSDIARYF. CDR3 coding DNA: TGTGCCAGCAGTTCCGATATAGCCCGGTACTTC.

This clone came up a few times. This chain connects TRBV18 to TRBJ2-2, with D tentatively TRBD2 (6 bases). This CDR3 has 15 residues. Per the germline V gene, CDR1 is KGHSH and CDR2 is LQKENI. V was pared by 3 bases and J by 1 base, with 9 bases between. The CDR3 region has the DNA TGTGCCAGCTCACCCGTAGCGGAGAACACCGGGGAGCTGTTTTTT. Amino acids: CASSPVAENTGELFF. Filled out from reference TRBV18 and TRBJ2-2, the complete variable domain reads NAGVMQNPRHLVRRRGQEARLRCSPMKGHSHVYWYRQLPEEGLKFMVYLQKENIIDESGMPKERFSAEFPKEGPSILRIQQVVRGDSAAYFCASSPVAENTGELFFGEGSRLTVL.

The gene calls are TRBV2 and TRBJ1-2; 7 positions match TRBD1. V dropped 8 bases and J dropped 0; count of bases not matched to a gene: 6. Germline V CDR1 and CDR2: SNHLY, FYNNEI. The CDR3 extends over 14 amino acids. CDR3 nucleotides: TGTGCCAGCGCTAAAAGGGGGCCTAACTATGGCTACACCTTC. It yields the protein CASAKRGPNYGYTF.

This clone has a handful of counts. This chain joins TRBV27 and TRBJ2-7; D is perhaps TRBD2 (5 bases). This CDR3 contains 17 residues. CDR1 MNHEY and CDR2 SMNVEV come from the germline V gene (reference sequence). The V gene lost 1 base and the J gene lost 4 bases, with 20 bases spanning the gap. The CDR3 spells CASSLYRGPTGGYEQYF. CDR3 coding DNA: TGTGCCAGCAGTTTATATAGAGGACCTACCGGCGGGTACGAGCAGTACTTC.

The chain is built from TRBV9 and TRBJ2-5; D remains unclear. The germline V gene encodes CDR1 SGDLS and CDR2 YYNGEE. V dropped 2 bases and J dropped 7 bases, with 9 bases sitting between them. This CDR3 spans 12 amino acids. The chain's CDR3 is CASSVSSGTQYF. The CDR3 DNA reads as TGTGCCAGCAGCGTCTCTAGTGGGACCCAGTACTTC.

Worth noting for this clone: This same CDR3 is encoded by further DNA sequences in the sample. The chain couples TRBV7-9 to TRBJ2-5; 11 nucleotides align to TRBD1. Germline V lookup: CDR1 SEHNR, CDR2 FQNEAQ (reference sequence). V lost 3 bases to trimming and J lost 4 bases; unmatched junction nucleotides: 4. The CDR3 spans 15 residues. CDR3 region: CASSLGTGGRETQYF. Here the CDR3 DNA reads TGTGCCAGCAGCTTGGGGACAGGGGGAAGAGAGACCCAGTACTTC.

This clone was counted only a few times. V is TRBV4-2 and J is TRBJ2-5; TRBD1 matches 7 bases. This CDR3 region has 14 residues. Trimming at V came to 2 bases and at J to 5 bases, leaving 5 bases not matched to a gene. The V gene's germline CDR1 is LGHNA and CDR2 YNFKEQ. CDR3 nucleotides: TGTGCCAGCAGCCAACCAGGGGGTCGGGAGACCCAGTACTTC. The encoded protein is CASSQPGGRETQYF.

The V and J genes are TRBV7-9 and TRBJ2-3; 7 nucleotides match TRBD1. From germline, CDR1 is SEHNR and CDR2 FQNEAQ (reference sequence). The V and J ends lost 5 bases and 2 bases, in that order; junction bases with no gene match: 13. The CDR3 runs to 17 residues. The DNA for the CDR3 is TGTGCCAGCAGCCGACCGGGACAGTCAACGTCCACAGATACGCAGTATTTT. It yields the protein CASSRPGQSTSTDTQYF.

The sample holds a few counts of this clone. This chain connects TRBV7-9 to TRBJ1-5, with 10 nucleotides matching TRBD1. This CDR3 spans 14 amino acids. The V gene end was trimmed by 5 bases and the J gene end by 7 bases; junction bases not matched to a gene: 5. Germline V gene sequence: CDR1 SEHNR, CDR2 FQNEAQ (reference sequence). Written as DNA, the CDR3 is TGTGCCAGCAGCCCAGGACAGGGGGAGCAGCCCCAGCATTTT. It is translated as CASSPGQGEQPQHF.

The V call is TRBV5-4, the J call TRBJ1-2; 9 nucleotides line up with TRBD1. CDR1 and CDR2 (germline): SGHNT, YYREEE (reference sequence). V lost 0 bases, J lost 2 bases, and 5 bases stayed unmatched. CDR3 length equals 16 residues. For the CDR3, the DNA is TGTGCCAGCAGCTTGGCAGGACAGGGGCTGAACTATGGCTACACCTTC. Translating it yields CASSLAGQGLNYGYTF.

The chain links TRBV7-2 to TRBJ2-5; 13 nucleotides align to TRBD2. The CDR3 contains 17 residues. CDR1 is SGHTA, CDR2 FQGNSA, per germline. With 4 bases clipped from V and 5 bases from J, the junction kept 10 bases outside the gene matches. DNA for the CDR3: TGTGCCAGCAGCTCCGGACTAGCGGGAGTTGGGGTGGAGACCCAGTACTTC. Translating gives CASSSGLAGVGVETQYF.

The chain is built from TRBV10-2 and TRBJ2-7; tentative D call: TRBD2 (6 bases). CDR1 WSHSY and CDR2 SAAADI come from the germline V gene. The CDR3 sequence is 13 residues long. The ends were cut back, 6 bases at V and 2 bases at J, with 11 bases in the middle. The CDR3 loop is CASRAGTAYEQYV. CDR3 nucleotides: TGCGCCAGCAGGGCAGGGACTGCCTACGAGCAGTACGTC.

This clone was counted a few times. The CDR3 region has the DNA TGCAGTGCTAGAGGACAGGCTGAAGCTTTCTTT. It specifies CSARGQAEAFF. The chain carries TRBV20-1 and TRBJ1-1; weak D call: TRBD1 (6 bases). CDR1 and CDR2 (germline): DFQATT, SNEGSKA (reference sequence). V lost 1 base and J 6 bases, leaving 6 bases between the germline ends. The CDR3 runs 11 residues.